The clone carrying this T cell receptor (beta chain) was detected only a few times. No antigen is known for it. PCR primers comprised 60 Vbeta and 13 Jbeta primers. Produced via immunoSEQ multiplex PCR; TCRdb's table is partial and in-frame only. Of some 89,000 clones in the sample, about two thirds are singletons; the top ten hold around 8.4%. V lost 4 bases, J lost 8 bases, and 18 bases lay in between. The CDR3 sequence is 14 residues long. CDR1 and CDR2 (germline): GTSNPN, SVGIG (reference sequence). The sample comes from a study of cytomegalovirus exposure and HLA in healthy donors. The wider study: Of several hundred genotyped donors, 65% to 85% clustered with self-reported Caucasian donors.

Study-wide results and caveats: The analysis excluded some indistinguishable V segments, including TRBV6-2 and TRBV6-3. V- and J-gene trimming in TCR beta was tied to a missense DCLRE1C variant by an analysis performed later. Through in vitro validation, a few CMV-associated chains were shown to be specific for CMV antigens.

The TCR originated in a man aged 55 to 70 in good health and CMV-seronegative. This chain joins TRBV30 and TRBJ2-1; D perhaps matches TRBD2 (6 bases). The source material was PBMCs. In nucleotides, the CDR3 is TGTGCCTGGACCCCGGGGGACCCCCAAGATGAGCAGTTCTTC. Translated: CAWTPGDPQDEQFF. Filled out from reference TRBV30 and TRBJ2-1, the complete variable domain reads SQTIHQWPATLVQPVGSPLSLECTVEGTSNPNLYWYRQAAGRGLQLLFYSVGIGQISSEVPQNLSASRPQDRQFILSSKKLLLSDSGFYLCAWTPGDPQDEQFFGPGTRLTVL.